These T cell receptor beta chains were read from a single sample in a study of blood T cell repertoires in COVID-19. Clones were read by immunoSEQ multiplex PCR, and TCRdb kept only the in-frame ones, dropping some. Of 200,000 to 300,000 clones listed, more than 85% are singletons. Sequencing was performed on peripheral blood. These receptors originate from a person under 30 with COVID-19, enrolled during active disease. The CDR3 runs from the conserved cysteine through the conserved F or W. The D gene is left open where the match is weak.

J gene: TRBJ2-3; V gene: TRBV6-6; D gene: TRBD1; CDR3 DNA: TGTGCCAGCAGCCTGGACAGGAACACAGATACGCAGTATTTT; CDR3 protein: CASSLDRNTDTQYF
J gene: TRBJ2-5; V gene: TRBV18; D gene: TRBD1; CDR3 DNA: TGTGCCAGCTCACCACCTGACCGGGACAGGGGTTTTGAGACCCAGTACTTC; CDR3 protein: CASSPPDRDRGFETQYF
J gene: TRBJ1-4; V gene: TRBV7-2; D gene: -; CDR3 DNA: TGTGCCAGCAGCTTAAGAACACGGGGGATTGGAGAAAAACTGTTTTTT; CDR3 protein: CASSLRTRGIGEKLFF
J gene: TRBJ2-1; V gene: TRBV27; D gene: TRBD1; CDR3 DNA: TGTGCCAGCAGTTCTGACAGGGGTTTCTACAATGAGCAGTTCTTC; CDR3 protein: CASSSDRGFYNEQFF
J gene: TRBJ1-4; V gene: TRBV4-1; D gene: TRBD1; CDR3 DNA: TGCGCCAGCAGCCTCACGCCAGGACAGGGGGCAAATGAAAAACTGTTTTTT; CDR3 protein: CASSLTPGQGANEKLFF
J gene: TRBJ1-2; V gene: TRBV11-2; D gene: -; CDR3 DNA: TGTGCCAGCAGCTTAGATCAAAGGGGCAGACGACTGATCTATGGCTACACCTTC; CDR3 protein: CASSLDQRGRRLIYGYTF
J gene: TRBJ2-2; V gene: TRBV5-5; D gene: -; CDR3 DNA: TGTGCCAGCAGAGCTTGGGCAGGGGCGAACACCGGGGAGCTGTTTTTT; CDR3 protein: CASRAWAGANTGELFF
J gene: TRBJ2-3; V gene: TRBV7-6; D gene: TRBD1; CDR3 DNA: TGTGCCAGCAGTCCGACTTGGACAGGGGGCGCCGATACGCAGTATTTT; CDR3 protein: CASSPTWTGGADTQYF
J gene: TRBJ2-3; V gene: TRBV5-1; D gene: -; CDR3 DNA: TGCGCCAGCAGCCTTTCCGGGGGTTCAGATACGCAGTATTTT; CDR3 protein: CASSLSGGSDTQYF
J gene: TRBJ2-3; V gene: TRBV3-1/TRBV3-2; D gene: TRBD1; CDR3 DNA: TGTGCCAGCAGCCAAGGGACAGGACCCACAGATACGCAGTATTTT; CDR3 protein: CASSQGTGPTDTQYF
J gene: TRBJ1-3; V gene: TRBV6-2/TRBV6-3; D gene: -; CDR3 DNA: TGTGCCAGCAGTTACGCCGGGGGGACTGGAAACACCATATATTTT; CDR3 protein: CASSYAGGTGNTIYF